Listed here is a single T cell receptor beta chain. This receptor's antigen is unknown. Base qualities are not recorded, but no much larger clone differs from it by a single base. This sample is drawn from a study of T cell responses to AZD1222 COVID-19 vaccine (dated by TCRdb to about 2021). Study-wide context: AZD1222 recipients with second doses at about 4 weeks or about 12 weeks were pooled, because spike-specific TCR depth and breadth did not differ between schedules. A total of 233 trial participants underwent TCR sequencing, of whom about 210 received two doses of AZD1222 and about 26 received two doses of the MenACWY control vaccine. Trial participants were enrolled by age into subgroups of 18-55, 56-69 and 70-plus years, and around 150, 28 and 57 TCR-sequenced participants, respectively, were included in these subgroups.

The CDR3 contains 15 residues, cysteine and phenylalanine counted. The retained sequence is limited to the CDR3, 45 bases, with the frame set at the first base. Cut back by 0 bases and 3 bases, the V and J ends lie 12 bases apart. CDR1 and CDR2 are read off the germline V gene as SGHTS and YDEGEE. This specimen's time point label, interpreted: baseline before first vaccination. Vaccinee samples were obtained from the UK trials COV001 and COV002, which included a single-blind randomized controlled phase 2/3 trial of AZD1222 (ChAdOx1 nCoV-19) in healthy adults. For TCRbeta chain sequencing, PBMC samples from trial participants were taken at day 0 and at day 28 after the second dose. Study-level results and caveats: In the small 56-69-year group, the increase in depth fell short of significance, most likely because of low power. Reportedly, almost half of the unique spike-specific TCRs recognized epitopes lying outside the regions that are mutated in the B.1.351 and B.1.1.7 variants. Participants were mostly white British and included more females than males, and it was suggested by the authors that clonal diversity may have been underestimated. Spike-specific TCR breadth and depth rose significantly after two AZD1222 doses compared with day 0 and with MenACWY recipients. Because no samples from the day 14 peak response were available, repertoires could be characterized only after the peak T cell response. Conclusions about previously exposed vaccinees are limited because only six or seven AZD1222 recipients were SARS-CoV-2 seropositive at baseline. Vaccine-associated CD4 TCRs spanned the whole spike protein, with dominant responses in regions 160-218 and 743-854.

The CDR3 regions of human TCRbeta chains were subjected to immunosequencing. The authors' pipeline ran thus. Repertoire TCRs were matched against a reference library of SARS-CoV-2-specific TCRs generated with the MIRA antigen-specificity platform. Breadth was defined as the fraction of unique TCRs that were SARS-CoV-2-associated. Depth was defined as the fraction of total T cells that were SARS-CoV-2-associated. Using the MIRA data, each spike-specific TCR was assigned both to the spike region to which the TCR was reactive and to a CD4 or CD8 class. Log10-transformed breadth and depth values were compared by one-way ANOVA with Sidak's multiple comparisons tests. Held by TCRdb, this immuneACCESS table contains in-frame sequences only and omits some clones. Under half of the omission traces to an unresolved V gene where checked; the cause of the rest is unknown. V and J calls and clone size are as listed in that table; D and trimming were resolved from the DNA. Across this sample there are about 88,000 clones, with approximately 88% seen only once. 3.7% of the sample goes to the ten largest clones.

The material was peripheral blood, obtained on day 0 of AZD1222 vaccination. This clonotype was obtained from an adult in good health. The rearrangement joined TRBV5-8 to TRBJ1-1, and the D gene may be TRBD1, 6 bases matching. DNA sequence: TGTGCCAGCAGCTTGGCAGGGGCAGACCACACTGAAGCTTTCTTT. Translated, it gives CASSLAGADHTEAFF. Reference TRBV5-8 and TRBJ1-1 proteins supply the regions before and after the CDR3; the full variable domain is: EAGVTQSPTHLIKTRGQQATLRCSPISGHTSVYWYQQALGLGLQFLLWYDEGEERNRGNFPPRFSGRQFPNYSSELNVNALELEDSALYLCASSLAGADHTEAFFGQGTRLTVV.